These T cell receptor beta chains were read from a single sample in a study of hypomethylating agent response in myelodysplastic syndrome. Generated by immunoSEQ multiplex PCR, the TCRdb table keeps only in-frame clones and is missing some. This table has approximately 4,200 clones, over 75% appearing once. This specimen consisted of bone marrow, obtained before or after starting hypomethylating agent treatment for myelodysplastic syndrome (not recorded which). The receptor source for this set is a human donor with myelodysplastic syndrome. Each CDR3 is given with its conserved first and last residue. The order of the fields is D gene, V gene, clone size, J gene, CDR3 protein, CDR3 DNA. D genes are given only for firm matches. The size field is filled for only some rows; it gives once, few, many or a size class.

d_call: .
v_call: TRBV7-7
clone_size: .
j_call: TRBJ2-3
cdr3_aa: CASSLVLNADTQYF
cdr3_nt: TGTGCTAGCAGCTTAGTTCTAAATGCGGATACGCAGTATTTT

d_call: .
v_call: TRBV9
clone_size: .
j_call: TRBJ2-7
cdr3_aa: CASSVGTGKYYEQYF
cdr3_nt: TGTGCCAGCAGCGTGGGTACGGGGAAATACTACGAGCAGTACTTC

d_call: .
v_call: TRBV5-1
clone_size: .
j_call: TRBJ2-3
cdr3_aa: CASSLVGLASDTDTQYF
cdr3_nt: TGCGCCAGCAGCTTGGTCGGGTTGGCTAGCGACACAGATACGCAGTATTTT

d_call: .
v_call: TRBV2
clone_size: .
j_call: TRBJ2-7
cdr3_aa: CASWGGTGTYEQYF
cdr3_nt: TGTGCCAGCTGGGGAGGGACAGGTACCTACGAGCAGTACTTC

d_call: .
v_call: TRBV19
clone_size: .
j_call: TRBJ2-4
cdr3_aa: CASGPGRPNGRTVNIQYF
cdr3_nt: TGTGCCAGTGGCCCGGGACGGCCAAATGGGAGAACCGTAAACATTCAGTACTTC

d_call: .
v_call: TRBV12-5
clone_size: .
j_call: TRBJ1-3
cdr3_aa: CASGLRATGNTIYF
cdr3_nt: TGTGCTAGTGGTTTGCGGGCGACTGGAAACACCATATATTTT

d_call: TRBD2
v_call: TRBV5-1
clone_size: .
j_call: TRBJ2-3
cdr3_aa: CASSTLAGGPGTDTQYF
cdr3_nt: TGCGCCAGCAGCACCTTAGCGGGGGGGCCAGGCACAGATACGCAGTATTTT

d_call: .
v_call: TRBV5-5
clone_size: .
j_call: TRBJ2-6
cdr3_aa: CASSLAPDRRSGANVLTF
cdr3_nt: TGTGCCAGCAGCTTGGCCCCCGACAGACGCTCTGGGGCCAACGTCCTGACTTTC

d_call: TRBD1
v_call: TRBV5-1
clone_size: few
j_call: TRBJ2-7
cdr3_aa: CASSLGTGFYEQYF
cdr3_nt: TGCGCCAGCAGCTTAGGGACAGGGTTTTACGAGCAGTACTTC

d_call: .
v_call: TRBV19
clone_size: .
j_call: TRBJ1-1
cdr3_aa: CASSMKEGEAFF
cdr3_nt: TGTGCCAGTAGTATGAAGGAGGGTGAAGCTTTCTTT

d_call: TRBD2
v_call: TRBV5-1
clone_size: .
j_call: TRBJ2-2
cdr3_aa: CASSLGLAGATGELFF
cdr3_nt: TGCGCCAGCAGCTTGGGGCTAGCGGGGGCCACCGGGGAGCTGTTTTTT

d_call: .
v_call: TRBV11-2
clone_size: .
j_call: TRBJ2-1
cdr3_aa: CASSLQGSYNEQFF
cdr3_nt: TGTGCCAGCAGCTTACAGGGCTCCTACAATGAGCAGTTCTTC

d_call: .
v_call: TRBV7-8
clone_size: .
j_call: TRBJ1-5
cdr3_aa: CASSLDSGGLSNQPQHF
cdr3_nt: TGTGCCAGCAGCTTAGATTCGGGAGGTCTCAGCAATCAGCCCCAGCATTTT

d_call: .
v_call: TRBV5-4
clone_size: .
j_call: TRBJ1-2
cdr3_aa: CASFREGHYGYTF
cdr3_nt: TGTGCCAGCTTCCGGGAAGGGCACTATGGCTACACCTTC

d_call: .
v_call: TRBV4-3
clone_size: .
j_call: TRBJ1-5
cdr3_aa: CASSQDRGVGQPQHF
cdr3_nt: TGCGCCAGCAGCCAAGACAGGGGAGTCGGTCAGCCCCAGCATTTT

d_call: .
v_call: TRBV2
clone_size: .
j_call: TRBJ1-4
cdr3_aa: CASSAPSTGGGEKLFF
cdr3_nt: TGTGCCAGCAGTGCCCCGAGTACCGGGGGCGGTGAAAAACTGTTTTTT

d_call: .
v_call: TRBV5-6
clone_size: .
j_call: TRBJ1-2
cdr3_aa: CASTPDTANYGYTF
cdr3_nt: TGTGCCAGCACCCCCGACACGGCTAACTATGGCTACACCTTC

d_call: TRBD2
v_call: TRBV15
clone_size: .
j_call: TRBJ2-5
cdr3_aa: CATSRDSWGGETQYF
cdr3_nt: TGTGCCACCAGCAGAGATAGTTGGGGGGGGGAGACCCAGTACTTC